This TCR beta chain appears in the sequencing data of a study of beta chain features in type 1 diabetes. Study details: Analysis included about 110 million sorted cells drawn from all samples.

Study-wide points: In all four CD4+ subsets, TCRB CDR3 length was significantly, moderately reduced in type 1 diabetes. Compared with healthy donors, patients appeared to share more similar naive, central memory and regulatory TCRB repertoires. For TCRB rearrangement, an influence of HLA type remained unresolved here.

On this clone: The antigen is unknown.

Via the markers CD45RO/CCR7/CD25/CD127/CD95/CD27, stem cell-like memory, regulatory, central memory and naive CD4+ cells were sorted. Expressed TCRB transcripts were sequenced because the isolated RNA had all been reverse transcribed beforehand. Assay: immunoSEQ multiplex PCR; the TCRdb copy retains only in-frame clones and omits some. The data contain around 260,000 clones, about a fifth of them singletons. CDR1 MDHEN and CDR2 SYDVKM come from the germline V gene. The V segment lost 8 bases and the J segment 5 bases; nucleotides outside the gene matches: 2. This CDR3 contains 12 residues. This clonotype was sampled from a woman aged 40 to 50 with type 1 diabetes. J is TRBJ2-1 and V is TRBV28; 8 nucleotides line up with TRBD2. Sequencing was performed on naive CD4+ T cells from blood. In nucleotides, the CDR3 is TGTGCCAGCTGGCGGGGGGACAATGAGCAGTTCTTC. Its protein product is CASWRGDNEQFF. The whole variable domain, remainder taken from reference TRBV28 and TRBJ2-1, is DVKVTQSSRYLVKRTGEKVFLECVQDMDHENMFWYRQDPGLGLRLIYFSYDVKMKEKGDIPEGYSVSREKKERFSLILESASTNQTSMYLCASWRGDNEQFFGPGTRLTVL.